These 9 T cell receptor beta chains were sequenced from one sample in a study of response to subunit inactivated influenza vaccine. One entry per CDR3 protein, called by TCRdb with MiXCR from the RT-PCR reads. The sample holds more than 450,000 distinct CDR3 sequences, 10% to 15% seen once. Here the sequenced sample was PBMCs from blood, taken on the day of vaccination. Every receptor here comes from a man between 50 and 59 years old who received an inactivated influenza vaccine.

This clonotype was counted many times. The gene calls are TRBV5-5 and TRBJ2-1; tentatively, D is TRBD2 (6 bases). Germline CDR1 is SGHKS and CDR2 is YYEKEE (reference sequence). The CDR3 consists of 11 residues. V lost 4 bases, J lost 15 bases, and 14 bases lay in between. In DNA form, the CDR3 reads TGTGCCAGCAGCCTAGAGACTAGTCCGTTCTTC. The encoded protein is CASSLETSPFF.

CDR3 region: CATSSEGAYGYTF. CDR3 coding DNA: TGTGCCACCAGCAGTGAAGGGGCGTATGGCTACACCTTC. J is TRBJ1-2 and V is TRBV15; the D gene is possibly TRBD1 (5 bases). Germline CDR1 LNHNV, CDR2 YYDKDF (reference sequence). Trimming took off 3 bases at V and 5 bases at J, with 10 bases between the two ends. CDR3 length: 13 amino acids.

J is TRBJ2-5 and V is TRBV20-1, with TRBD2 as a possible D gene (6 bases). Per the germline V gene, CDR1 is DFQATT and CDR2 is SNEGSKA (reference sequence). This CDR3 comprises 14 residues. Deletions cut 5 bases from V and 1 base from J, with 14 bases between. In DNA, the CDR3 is TGCAGTGCTCCCGGCCGGGGGTCCCAAGAGACCCAGTACTTC. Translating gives CSAPGRGSQETQYF.

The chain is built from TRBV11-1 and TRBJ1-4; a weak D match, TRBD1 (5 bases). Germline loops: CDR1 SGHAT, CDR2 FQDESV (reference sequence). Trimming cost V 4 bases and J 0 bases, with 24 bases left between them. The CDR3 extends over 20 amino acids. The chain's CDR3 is CASSSPYSQVQTATNEKLFF. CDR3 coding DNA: TGTGCCAGCAGCTCCCCTTACTCACAGGTTCAGACGGCAACTAATGAAAAACTGTTTTTT.

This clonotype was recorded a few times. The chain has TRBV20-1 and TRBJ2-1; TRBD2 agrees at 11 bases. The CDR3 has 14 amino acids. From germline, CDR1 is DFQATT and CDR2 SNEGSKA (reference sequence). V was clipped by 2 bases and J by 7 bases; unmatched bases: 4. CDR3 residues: CSARNIAGGNEQFF. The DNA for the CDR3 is TGCAGTGCTAGAAATATAGCGGGAGGGAATGAGCAGTTCTTC.

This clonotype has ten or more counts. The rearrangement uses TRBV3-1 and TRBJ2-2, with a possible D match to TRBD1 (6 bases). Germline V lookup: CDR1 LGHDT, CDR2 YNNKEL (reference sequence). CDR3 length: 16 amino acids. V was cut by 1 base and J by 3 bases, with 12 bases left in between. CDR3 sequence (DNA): TGTGCCAGCAGCCAAGGTACAGGGTTTGACACCGGGGAGCTGTTTTTT. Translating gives CASSQGTGFDTGELFF.

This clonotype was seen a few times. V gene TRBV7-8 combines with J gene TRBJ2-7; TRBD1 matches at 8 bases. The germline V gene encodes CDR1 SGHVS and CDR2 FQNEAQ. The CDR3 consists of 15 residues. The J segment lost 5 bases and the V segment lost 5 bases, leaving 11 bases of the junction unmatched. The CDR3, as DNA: TGTGCCAGCAGCCCGAAACGACAGGGGATCAACGAGCAGTACTTC. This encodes CASSPKRQGINEQYF.

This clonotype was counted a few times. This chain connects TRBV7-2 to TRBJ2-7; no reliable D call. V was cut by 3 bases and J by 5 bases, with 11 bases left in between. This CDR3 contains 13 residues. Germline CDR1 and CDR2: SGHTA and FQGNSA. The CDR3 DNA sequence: TGTGCCAGCAGCTTCACTTCTAGAGACGAGCAGTACTTC. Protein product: CASSFTSRDEQYF.

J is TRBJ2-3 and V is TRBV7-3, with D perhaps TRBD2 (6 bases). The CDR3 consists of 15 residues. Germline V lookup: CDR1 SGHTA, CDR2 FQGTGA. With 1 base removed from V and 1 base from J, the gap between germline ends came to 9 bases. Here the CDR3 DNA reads TGTGCCAGCAGCTTAAATCCGGGAGGCACAGATACGCAGTATTTT. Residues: CASSLNPGGTDTQYF.